Presented here are 28 T cell receptor beta chains from one specimen sequenced in a study of blood T cells in healthy people across ages. The use of a sample-barcoded 5' primer and a J-beta primer mix characterized a second PCR of roughly 7 to 12 cycles. TCRdb fed the 5' RACE reads into MiXCR, producing one record per CDR3 protein. Here the sample spans roughly 900,000 distinct CDR3 sequences, 29% being singletons. The sequencing input was blood. These receptors were collected from a woman older than 75 in good health.

The chain employs TRBV6-1 and TRBJ1-1; TRBD1 aligns across 7 bases. V was pared by 2 bases and J by 1 base, with 7 bases of the junction left unmatched. This CDR3 has 16 residues. In germline, CDR1 is MNHNS, CDR2 SASEGT. The CDR3, as DNA: TGTGCCAGCAGTGAATTCCCCGACAGGGAGAACACTGAAGCTTTCTTT. Amino acids: CASSEFPDRENTEAFF.

This clonotype turned up a few times. A read error may produce the germline difference seen at one junction end. This chain uses TRBV12-3 or TRBV12-4 with TRBJ1-1; D gene uncertain. CDR3 length equals 13 residues. CDR3 region: CASSYAMNAEAFF. The CDR3 DNA is TGTGCCAGCAGTTACGCTATGAACGCTGAAGCTTTCTTT.

This clonotype has only a few counts. This chain's CDR3 is CASRMGVVANYGYTF. DNA for the CDR3: TGTGCCAGCAGAATGGGGGTCGTAGCTAACTATGGCTACACCTTC. The chain combines TRBV28 with TRBJ1-2, with D tentatively TRBD1 (5 bases). This CDR3 is built from 15 residues. Germline V gene lookup returns CDR1 MDHEN and CDR2 SYDVKM. Between the trimmed V and J ends, which lost 6 bases and 0 bases, there was a span of 14 bases.

The chain joins TRBV30 to TRBJ2-7; 8 bases fit TRBD2. Germline assignment: CDR1 GTSNPN and CDR2 SVGIG (reference sequence). This CDR3 spans 14 amino acids. Germline trimming cut 3 bases from V and 7 bases from J; bases unmatched to any gene: 11. CDR3 coding DNA: TGTGCCTGGAGCGGACTAGCTGTTTACAATGAGCAGTACTTC. Amino acids: CAWSGLAVYNEQYF.

A note on this clonotype: A read error may produce the germline difference seen at one junction end. V gene TRBV12-3 or TRBV12-4 combines with J gene TRBJ1-2; TRBD1 might be the D (6 bases). The CDR3 is made up of 16 amino acids. CDR3 DNA: TGTACCAGCAGCTCGCAAGCGGTCCAGGGGAACTATGGCTACACCTTC. Its protein product is CTSSSQAVQGNYGYTF.

The chain joins TRBV4-2 to TRBJ1-5; 11 bases are a match to TRBD1. J was trimmed by 6 bases and V by 4 bases; bases with no gene match: 5. Germline CDR1 and CDR2: LGHNA and YNFKEQ. The CDR3 extends over 15 amino acids. CDR3 in amino acids: CASSPGTGGAQPQHF. The CDR3 DNA sequence: TGTGCCAGCAGCCCCGGGACAGGGGGAGCTCAGCCCCAGCATTTT.

This clonotype was counted ten times or more. The chain joins TRBV4-1 to TRBJ2-7; D not resolved. The CDR3 covers 13 residues. Deletions cut 1 base from V and 5 bases from J, with 9 bases between. The germline gives CDR1 MGHRA, CDR2 YSYEKL. This CDR3 reads CASSQGLGHEQYF. The DNA of the CDR3 is TGCGCCAGCAGCCAAGGACTTGGCCACGAGCAGTACTTC.

The chain uses TRBV2 and TRBJ1-5, with D possibly TRBD1 on 5 matching bases. The germline CDR1 and CDR2 sequences are SNHLY and FYNNEI. Trimming stripped 1 base from V and 2 bases from J, with 9 bases between. CDR3 size: 15 residues. The CDR3: CASSEGGVGNQPQHF. CDR3 bases: TGTGCCAGCAGTGAAGGAGGGGTTGGCAATCAGCCCCAGCATTTT.

This clonotype was counted ten times or more. V and J are TRBV20-1 and TRBJ2-3; D is undetermined. CDR1 and CDR2 (germline): DFQATT, SNEGSKA (reference sequence). The CDR3 spans 15 residues. V lost 5 bases, J lost 0 bases, and 15 bases lay in between. The CDR3 nucleotides are TGCAGTGCTGCCTCCCTACCCACTAGCACAGATACGCAGTATTTT. This encodes CSAASLPTSTDTQYF.

CDR3 sequence reads: CSANRDRDSTGAFF. In DNA, the CDR3 is TGCAGTGCTAACCGGGACAGGGACTCCACTGGGGCTTTCTTT. The rearrangement joins TRBV20-1 to TRBJ1-1; 9 positions agree with TRBD1. The CDR3 has 14 residues. V trimming: 4 bases; J trimming: 11 bases; junction bases outside the gene matches: 14. CDR1 and CDR2 from the germline V gene are DFQATT and SNEGSKA (reference sequence).

At least ten counts were recorded for this clonotype. The chain is built from TRBV11-3 and TRBJ2-3; 12 nucleotides align to TRBD2. V lost 5 bases and J lost 1; bases outside the gene matches: 13. The CDR3 contains 19 residues. Germline CDR1 SGHNT, CDR2 YENEEA. CDR3 bases: TGTGCCAGCAGCCACTCAGGACTAGCGGGGTCCAAACGCACAGATACGCAGTATTTT. Protein sequence: CASSHSGLAGSKRTDTQYF.

This clonotype appeared many times. J is TRBJ2-3 and V is TRBV7-8; 12 bases are a match to TRBD2. The CDR3 covers 16 residues. With V trimmed by 5 bases and J by 8 bases, 11 bases remained unmatched. From germline, CDR1 is SGHVS and CDR2 FQNEAQ. The CDR3 region has the DNA TGTGCCAGCAGCCCAGGACTAGCGGGGACCGCTGGTACGCAGTATTTT. It translates to CASSPGLAGTAGTQYF. Based on the CDR3 plus reference TRBV7-8 and TRBJ2-3, the full variable domain is GAGVSQSPRYKVAKRGQDVALRCDPISGHVSLFWYQQALGQGPEFLTYFQNEAQLDKSGLPSDRFFAERPEGSVSTLKIQRTQQEDSAVYLCASSPGLAGTAGTQYFGPGTRLTVL.

This clonotype was seen ten or more times. The genes are TRBV29-1 and TRBJ2-5; a weak D match, TRBD1 (5 bases). Germline-derived CDR1 and CDR2 are SQVTM and ANQGSEA. This CDR3 is built from 11 residues. Trimming cost V 6 bases and J 5 bases, with 10 bases left between them. The CDR3 sequence: CSVWGWETQYF. In DNA, the CDR3 is TGCAGCGTGTGGGGCTGGGAGACCCAGTACTTC.

The rearrangement joins TRBV20-1 to TRBJ1-5; tentative D call: TRBD1 (5 bases). CDR1 DFQATT and CDR2 SNEGSKA come from the germline V gene (reference sequence). V gave up 6 bases and J gave up 5 bases, with 14 bases separating them. The CDR3 spans 13 residues. CDR3 sequence: CSATQGADQPQHF. CDR3 in DNA: TGCAGTGCCACACAAGGGGCCGATCAGCCCCAGCATTTT.

The CDR3 reads CASSYFTSGSYSTDTQYF. The CDR3 nucleotides are TGTGCCAGCAGTTACTTCACTAGCGGAAGTTATAGCACAGATACGCAGTATTTT. V and J are TRBV6-2 or TRBV6-3 and TRBJ2-3; 8 bases fit TRBD2. Germline assignment: CDR1 MNHEY and CDR2 SVGEGT. CDR3 length equals 18 residues. V lost 1 base to trimming and J lost 0 bases; unmatched junction nucleotides: 9.

This clonotype has at least ten counts. The chain carries TRBV2 and TRBJ2-3; D unresolved. Germline V gene data show CDR1 as SNHLY and CDR2 as FYNNEI. The CDR3 has 11 amino acids. V dropped 7 bases and J dropped 2 bases, with 4 bases sitting between them. CDR3 bases: TGTGCCAGCACCCACACAGATACGCAGTATTTT. This translates into CASTHTDTQYF.

V and J are TRBV6-5 and TRBJ1-5, with a tentative D call TRBD1 (5 bases). The V gene's germline CDR1 is MNHEY and CDR2 SVGAGI. The CDR3 has 13 amino acids. Trimming took off 0 bases at V and 9 bases at J, with 9 bases between the two ends. This chain's CDR3 is CASSYSGQGPQHF. DNA of the CDR3: TGTGCCAGCAGTTACTCCGGCCAGGGGCCCCAGCATTTT.

Points on this clonotype: This may arise from a read error, as a much more abundant clone is one base away. The chain combines TRBV3-1 with TRBJ2-7; no definite D call. The germline V gene has CDR1 LGHDT and CDR2 YNNKEL (reference sequence). Trimming shortened V by 1 base and J by 7 bases, and 17 bases separated the two germline ends. This CDR3 contains 15 residues. In DNA, the CDR3 is TGTGCCAGCAGCCAAGGACCCAACTCCTACAATGAGCAGTACTTC. Its translation is CASSQGPNSYNEQYF.

This clonotype has a count of ten or more. The chain is built from TRBV11-3 and TRBJ1-2; maybe TRBD1 (5 bases). The CDR3 covers 13 residues. Germline V gene data show CDR1 as SGHNT and CDR2 as YENEEA. The V and J ends lost 2 bases and 8 bases respectively, with 12 bases between them. This CDR3 is CASSLPQGGGYTF. The CDR3 bases are TGTGCCAGCAGCTTACCGCAGGGTGGGGGCTACACCTTC.

The rearrangement links TRBV20-1 to TRBJ1-5; D is perhaps TRBD1 (5 bases). The CDR3 is 13 amino acids. CDR1 DFQATT and CDR2 SNEGSKA come from the germline V gene (reference sequence). Deletions cut 7 bases from V and 4 bases from J, with 14 bases between. The CDR3, as DNA: TGCAGTGTCTCGCAGGGAACTAATCAGCCCCAGCATTTT. Its translation is CSVSQGTNQPQHF.

Ten or more counts support this clonotype. This sequence joins TRBV6-5 and TRBJ1-2, with unresolved D. Trimming removed 0 bases from V and 4 bases from J, with 6 bases in between. Germline loops: CDR1 MNHEY, CDR2 SVGAGI. This CDR3 is built from 13 residues. DNA of the CDR3: TGTGCCAGCAGTTACTCTCAGACCTATGGCTACACCTTC. Translated: CASSYSQTYGYTF.

The J gene is TRBJ2-7, the V gene TRBV7-2; TRBD2 might be the D (5 bases). The CDR3 length is 14 residues. V lost 4 bases and J lost 4, with 14 bases in between. The germline CDR1 and CDR2 sequences are SGHTA and FQGNSA. The CDR3 region is CASSSPGSLYEQYF. The CDR3 nucleotides are TGTGCCAGCAGCTCCCCGGGATCCCTATACGAGCAGTACTTC.

This clonotype was observed a handful of times. This may come from a read error, since a much larger clone is one base off. This chain uses TRBV10-3 with TRBJ2-1; TRBD2 matches 11 bases. CDR3 length: 16 amino acids. Germline CDR1 and CDR2: ENHRY and SYGVKD. The V segment lost 10 bases and the J segment 13 bases; nucleotides outside the gene matches: 21. In nucleotides, the CDR3 is TGTGCCAGCTCAACACCGGATACTAGCGGGGGAGAGACCCAGTTCTTC. This codes for CASSTPDTSGGETQFF.

This sequence joins TRBV7-6 and TRBJ2-3; 9 bases map to TRBD2. Germline CDR1 reads SGHVS; CDR2 reads FNYEAQ. The V gene end was trimmed by 5 bases and the J gene end by 6 bases; junction bases not matched to a gene: 9. CDR3 length: 15 residues. CDR3 protein: CASSNSGGQADTQYF. As DNA, the CDR3 is TGTGCCAGCAGCAATAGCGGGGGCCAGGCCGATACGCAGTATTTT.

About this clonotype itself: The CDR3 end shows no conserved phenylalanine or tryptophan, and so a read error is likely. The chain is built from TRBV10-3 and TRBJ2-5; D possibly corresponds to TRBD2 (5 bases). CDR3 length equals 12 residues. CDR1 ENHRY and CDR2 SYGVKD come from the germline V gene. The V gene lost 2 bases and the J gene lost 5 bases, with 6 bases spanning the gap. This chain's CDR3 is CAISEGGETQYL. The CDR3 DNA follows: TGTGCCATCAGTGAGGGCGGGGAGACCCAGTACTTA.

V and J are TRBV20-1 and TRBJ1-5; D call uncertain. Germline-derived CDR1 and CDR2 are DFQATT and SNEGSKA (reference sequence). V shed 3 bases and J shed 0 bases, with 15 bases lying between them. There are 16 residues in the CDR3. The CDR3 sequence is CSASTPNGISNQPQHF. CDR3 nucleotide sequence: TGCAGTGCTAGCACACCAAACGGGATTAGCAATCAGCCCCAGCATTTT.

V usage is TRBV7-2 and J usage is TRBJ1-5; no definite D call. Trimming pared 5 bases from V and 4 bases from J, leaving 9 bases between. Germline V gives CDR1 SGHTA, CDR2 FQGNSA. This CDR3 is 13 amino acids long. The CDR3 DNA follows: TGTGCCAGCAGCGAGTACGTTAATCAGCCCCAGCATTTT. It codes for CASSEYVNQPQHF.

Remarks on this clonotype: One end of the junction varies from germline; a read error may be responsible. The chain employs TRBV6-6 and TRBJ1-6, with a tentative D call TRBD1 (5 bases). CDR1 MNHNY and CDR2 SVGAGI come from the germline V gene (reference sequence). The CDR3 has 13 residues. CDR3 DNA: TGTGCCGGCAGGGTTTCCCATAATTCACCCCTCCACTTT. As protein: CAGRVSHNSPLHF.